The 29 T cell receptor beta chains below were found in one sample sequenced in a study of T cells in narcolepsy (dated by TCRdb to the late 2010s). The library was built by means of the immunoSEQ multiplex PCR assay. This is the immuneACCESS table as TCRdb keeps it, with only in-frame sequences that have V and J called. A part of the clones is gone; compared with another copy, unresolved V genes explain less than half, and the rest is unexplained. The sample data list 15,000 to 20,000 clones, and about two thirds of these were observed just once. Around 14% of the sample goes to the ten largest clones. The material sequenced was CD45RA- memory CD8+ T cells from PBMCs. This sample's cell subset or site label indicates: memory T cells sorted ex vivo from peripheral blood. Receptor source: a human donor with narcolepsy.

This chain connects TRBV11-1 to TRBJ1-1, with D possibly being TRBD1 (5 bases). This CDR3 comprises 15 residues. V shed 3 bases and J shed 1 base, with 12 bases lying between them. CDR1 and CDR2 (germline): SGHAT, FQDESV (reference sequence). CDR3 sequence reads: CASSFLGTENTEAFF. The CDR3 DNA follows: TGTGCCAGCAGCTTTCTCGGGACTGAGAACACTGAAGCTTTCTTT.

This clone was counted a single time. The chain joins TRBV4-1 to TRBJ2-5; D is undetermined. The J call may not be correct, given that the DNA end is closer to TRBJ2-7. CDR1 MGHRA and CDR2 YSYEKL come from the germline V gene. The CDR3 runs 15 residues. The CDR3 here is CASSQDPAATYEQYF. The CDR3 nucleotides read TGCGCCAGCAGCCAAGATCCAGCTGCCACCTACGAGCAGTACTTC.

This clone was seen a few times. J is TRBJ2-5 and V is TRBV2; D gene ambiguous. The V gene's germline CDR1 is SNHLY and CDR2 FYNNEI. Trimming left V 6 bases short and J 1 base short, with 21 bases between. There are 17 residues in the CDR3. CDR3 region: CASSDQETVSVQETQYF. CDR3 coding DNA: TGTGCCAGCAGCGACCAGGAGACGGTCAGTGTCCAAGAGACCCAGTACTTC.

As DNA, the CDR3 is TGTGCCAGCAGCTTAGAGGGGACCTTGAACACTGAAGCTTTCTTT. Amino acid sequence: CASSLEGTLNTEAFF. J is TRBJ1-1 and V is TRBV7-2, with D maybe TRBD1 (5 bases). The germline V gene encodes CDR1 SGHTA and CDR2 FQGNSA. The CDR3 covers 15 residues. Trimming left V 1 base short and J 0 bases short, with 9 bases between.

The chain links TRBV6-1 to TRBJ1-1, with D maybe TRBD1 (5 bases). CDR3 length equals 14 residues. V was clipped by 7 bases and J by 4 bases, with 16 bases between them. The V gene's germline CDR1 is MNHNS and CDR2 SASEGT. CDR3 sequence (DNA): TGTGCCAGCAAAAAGCGAGGGGAGGGCACTGAAGCTTTCTTT. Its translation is CASKKRGEGTEAFF.

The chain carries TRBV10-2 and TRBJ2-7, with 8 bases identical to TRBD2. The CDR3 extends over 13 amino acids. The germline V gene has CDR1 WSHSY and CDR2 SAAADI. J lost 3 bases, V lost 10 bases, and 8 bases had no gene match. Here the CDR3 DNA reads TGCGCCACTTCAGTAGCGGGGAACTACGAGCAGTACTTC. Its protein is CATSVAGNYEQYF.

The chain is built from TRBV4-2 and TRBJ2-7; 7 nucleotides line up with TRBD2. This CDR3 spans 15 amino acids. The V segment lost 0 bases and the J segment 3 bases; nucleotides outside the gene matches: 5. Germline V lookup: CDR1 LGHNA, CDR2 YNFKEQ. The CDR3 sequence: CASSQDTGGLYEQYF. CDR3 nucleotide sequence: TGTGCCAGCAGCCAAGATACGGGGGGACTCTACGAGCAGTACTTC.

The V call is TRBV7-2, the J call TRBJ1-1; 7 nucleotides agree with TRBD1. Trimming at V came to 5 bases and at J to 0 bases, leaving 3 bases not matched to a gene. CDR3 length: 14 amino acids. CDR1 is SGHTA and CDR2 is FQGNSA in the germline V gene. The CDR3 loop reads CASSTDRLNTEAFF. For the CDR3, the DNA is TGTGCCAGCAGCACGGACAGGCTGAACACTGAAGCTTTCTTT.

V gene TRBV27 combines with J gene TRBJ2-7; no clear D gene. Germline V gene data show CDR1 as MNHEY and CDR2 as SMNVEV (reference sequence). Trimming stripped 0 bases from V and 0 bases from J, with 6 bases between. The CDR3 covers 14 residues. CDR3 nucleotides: TGTGCCAGCAGTTTATCGTCCAGCTCCTACGAGCAGTACTTC. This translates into CASSLSSSSYEQYF.

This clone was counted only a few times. The CDR3 loop reads CASSLAYRIDGEQFF. For the CDR3, the DNA is TGTGCCAGCAGCTTGGCCTATCGGATCGACGGTGAGCAGTTCTTC. The rearrangement links TRBV5-6 to TRBJ2-1; D uncertain. The CDR3 loop spans 15 amino acids. CDR1 is SGHDT and CDR2 is YYEEEE in the germline V gene. V was trimmed by 0 bases and J by 9 bases, leaving 16 bases between them.

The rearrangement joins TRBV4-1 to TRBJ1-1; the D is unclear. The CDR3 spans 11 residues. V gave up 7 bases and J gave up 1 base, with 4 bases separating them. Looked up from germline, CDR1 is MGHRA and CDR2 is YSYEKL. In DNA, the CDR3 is TGCGCCAGCACGTGGAACACTGAAGCTTTCTTT. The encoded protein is CASTWNTEAFF.

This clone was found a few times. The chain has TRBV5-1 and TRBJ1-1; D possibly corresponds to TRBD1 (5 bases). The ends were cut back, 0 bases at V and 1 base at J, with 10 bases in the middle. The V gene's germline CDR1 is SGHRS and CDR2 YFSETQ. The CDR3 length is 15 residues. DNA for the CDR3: TGCGCCAGCAGCTTGGATCCGGGGGGGAACACTGAAGCTTTCTTT. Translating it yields CASSLDPGGNTEAFF.

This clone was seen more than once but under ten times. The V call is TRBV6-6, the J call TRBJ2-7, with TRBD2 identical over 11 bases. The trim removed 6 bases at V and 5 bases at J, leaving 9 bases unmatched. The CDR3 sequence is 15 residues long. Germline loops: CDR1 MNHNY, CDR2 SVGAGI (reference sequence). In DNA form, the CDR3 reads TGTGCCAGCAGCGACACTAGCGGGGGAACAGACGAGCAGTACTTC. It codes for CASSDTSGGTDEQYF.

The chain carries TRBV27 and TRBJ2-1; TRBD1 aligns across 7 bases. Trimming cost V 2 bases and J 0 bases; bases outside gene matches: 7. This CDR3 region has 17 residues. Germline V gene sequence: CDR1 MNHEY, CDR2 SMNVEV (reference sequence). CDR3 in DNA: TGTGCCAGCAGTTTACCCCCACAGGGGAGCTCCTACAATGAGCAGTTCTTC. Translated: CASSLPPQGSSYNEQFF.

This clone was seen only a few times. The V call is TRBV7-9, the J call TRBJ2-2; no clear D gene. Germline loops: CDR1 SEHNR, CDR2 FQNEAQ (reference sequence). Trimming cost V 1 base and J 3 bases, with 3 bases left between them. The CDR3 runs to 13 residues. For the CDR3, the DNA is TGTGCCAGCAGCTTAGGGTACACCGGGGAGCTGTTTTTT. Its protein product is CASSLGYTGELFF. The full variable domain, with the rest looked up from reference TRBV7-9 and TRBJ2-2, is DTGVSQNPRHKITKRGQNVTFRCDPISEHNRLYWYRQTLGQGPEFLTYFQNEAQLEKSRLLSDRFSAERPKGSFSTLEIQRTEQGDSAMYLCASSLGYTGELFFGEGSRLTVL.

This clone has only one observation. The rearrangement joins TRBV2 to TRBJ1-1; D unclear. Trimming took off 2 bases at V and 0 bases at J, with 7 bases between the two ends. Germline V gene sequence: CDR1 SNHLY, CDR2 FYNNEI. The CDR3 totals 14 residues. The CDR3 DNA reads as TGTGCCAGCAGTGAAAACAGCTTGAACACTGAAGCTTTCTTT. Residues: CASSENSLNTEAFF.

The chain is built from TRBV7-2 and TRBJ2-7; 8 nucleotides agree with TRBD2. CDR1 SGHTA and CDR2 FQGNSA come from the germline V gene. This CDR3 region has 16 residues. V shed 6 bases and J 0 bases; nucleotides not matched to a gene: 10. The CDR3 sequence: CASRWTSQQSSYEQYF. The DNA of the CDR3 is TGTGCCAGCAGGTGGACTAGCCAACAGTCCTCCTACGAGCAGTACTTC.

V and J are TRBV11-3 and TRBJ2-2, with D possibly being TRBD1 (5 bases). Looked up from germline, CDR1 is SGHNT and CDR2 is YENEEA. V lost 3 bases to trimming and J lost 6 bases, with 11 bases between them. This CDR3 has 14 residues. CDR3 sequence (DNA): TGTGCCAGCAGCTTCCTGCAGGGCCCCGGGGAGCTGTTTTTT. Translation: CASSFLQGPGELFF. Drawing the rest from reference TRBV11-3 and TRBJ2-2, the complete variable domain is EAGVVQSPRYKIIEKKQPVAFWCNPISGHNTLYWYLQNLGQGPELLIRYENEEAVDDSQLPKDRFSAERLKGVDSTLKIQPAELGDSAVYLCASSFLQGPGELFFGEGSRLTVL.

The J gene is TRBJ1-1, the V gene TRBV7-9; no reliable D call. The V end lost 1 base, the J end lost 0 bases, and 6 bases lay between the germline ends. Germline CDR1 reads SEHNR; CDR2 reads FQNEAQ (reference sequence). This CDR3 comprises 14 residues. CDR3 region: CASSLGRLNTEAFF. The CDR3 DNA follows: TGTGCCAGCAGCTTAGGCAGGCTGAACACTGAAGCTTTCTTT.

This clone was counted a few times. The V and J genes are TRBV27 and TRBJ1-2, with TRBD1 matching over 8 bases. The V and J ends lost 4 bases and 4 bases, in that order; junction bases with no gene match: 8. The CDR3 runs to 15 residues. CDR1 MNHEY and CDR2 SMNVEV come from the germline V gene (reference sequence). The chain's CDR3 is CASSWSQGAIYGYTF. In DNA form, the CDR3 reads TGTGCCAGCAGTTGGAGCCAGGGGGCGATCTATGGCTACACCTTC.

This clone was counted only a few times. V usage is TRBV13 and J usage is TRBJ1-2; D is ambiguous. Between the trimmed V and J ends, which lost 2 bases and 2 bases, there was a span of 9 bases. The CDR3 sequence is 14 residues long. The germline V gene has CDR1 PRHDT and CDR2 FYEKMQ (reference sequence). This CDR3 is CASSLTTENYGYTF. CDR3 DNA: TGTGCCAGCAGCTTAACGACGGAAAACTATGGCTACACCTTC.

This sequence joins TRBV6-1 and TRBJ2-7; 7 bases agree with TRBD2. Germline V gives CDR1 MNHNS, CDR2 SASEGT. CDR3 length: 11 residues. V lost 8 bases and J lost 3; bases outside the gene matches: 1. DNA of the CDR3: TGTGCCAGCTCGGGAGGCTACGAGCAGTACTTC. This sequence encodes CASSGGYEQYF.

This chain's CDR3 is CATSRGGINQPQHF. CDR3 nucleotides: TGTGCCACCAGCAGAGGGGGGATCAATCAGCCCCAGCATTTT. The chain joins TRBV15 to TRBJ1-5; D possibly corresponds to TRBD1 (5 bases). The CDR3 consists of 14 residues. Trimming removed 1 base at V and 3 bases at J, with 7 bases between. CDR1 and CDR2 from the germline V gene are LNHNV and YYDKDF (reference sequence).

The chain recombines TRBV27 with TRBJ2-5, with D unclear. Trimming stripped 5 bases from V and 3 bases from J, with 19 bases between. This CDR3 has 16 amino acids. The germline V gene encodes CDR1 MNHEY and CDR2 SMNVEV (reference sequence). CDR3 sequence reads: CASSKRVYVPEETQYF. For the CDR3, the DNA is TGTGCCAGCAGTAAACGAGTGTACGTCCCGGAAGAGACCCAGTACTTC.

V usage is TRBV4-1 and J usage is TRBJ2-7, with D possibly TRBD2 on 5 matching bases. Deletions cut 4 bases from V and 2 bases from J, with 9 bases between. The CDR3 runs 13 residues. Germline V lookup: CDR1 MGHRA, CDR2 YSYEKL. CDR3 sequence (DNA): TGCGCCAGCAGCCCCAGGAGGCCCTACGAGCAGTACTTC. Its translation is CASSPRRPYEQYF.

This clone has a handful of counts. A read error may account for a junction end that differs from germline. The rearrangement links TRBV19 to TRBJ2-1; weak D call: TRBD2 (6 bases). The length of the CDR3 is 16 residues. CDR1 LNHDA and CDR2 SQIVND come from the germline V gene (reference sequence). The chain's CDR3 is CASSVEGAGPYNEQFF. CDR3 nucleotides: TGTGCCAGTAGTGTAGAGGGCGCGGGGCCCTACAATGAGCAGTTCTTC.

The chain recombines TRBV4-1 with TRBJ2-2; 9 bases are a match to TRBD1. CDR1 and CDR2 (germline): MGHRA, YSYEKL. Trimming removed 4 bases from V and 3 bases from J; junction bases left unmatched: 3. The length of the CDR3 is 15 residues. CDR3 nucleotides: TGCGCCAGCAGCCCACGACAGGGGGACACCGGGGAGCTGTTTTTT. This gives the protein CASSPRQGDTGELFF.

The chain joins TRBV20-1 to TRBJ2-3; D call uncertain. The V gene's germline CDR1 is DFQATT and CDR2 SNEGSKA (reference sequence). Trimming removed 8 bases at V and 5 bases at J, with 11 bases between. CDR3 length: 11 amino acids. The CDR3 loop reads CSPMDGDTQYF. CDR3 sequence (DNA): TGCAGTCCAATGGACGGAGATACGCAGTATTTT.

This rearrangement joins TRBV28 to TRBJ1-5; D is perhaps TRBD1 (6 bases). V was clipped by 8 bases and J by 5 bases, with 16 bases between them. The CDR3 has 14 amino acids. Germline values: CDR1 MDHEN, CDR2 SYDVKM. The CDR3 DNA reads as TGTGCCAGCGAGACAGGCGGGGGCCATCAGCCCCAGCATTTT. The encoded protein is CASETGGGHQPQHF.